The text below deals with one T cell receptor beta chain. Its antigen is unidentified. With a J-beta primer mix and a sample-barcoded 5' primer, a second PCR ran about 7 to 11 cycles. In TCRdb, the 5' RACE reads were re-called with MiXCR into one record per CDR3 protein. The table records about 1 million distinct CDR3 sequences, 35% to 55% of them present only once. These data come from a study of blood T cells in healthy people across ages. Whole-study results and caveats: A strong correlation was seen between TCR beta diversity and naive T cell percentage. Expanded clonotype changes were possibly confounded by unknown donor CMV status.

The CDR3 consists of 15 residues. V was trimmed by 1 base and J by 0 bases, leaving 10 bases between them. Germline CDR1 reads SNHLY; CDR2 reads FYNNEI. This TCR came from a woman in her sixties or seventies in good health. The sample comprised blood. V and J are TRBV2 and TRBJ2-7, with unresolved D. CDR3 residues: CASSEGMLGSYEQYF. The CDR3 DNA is TGTGCCAGCAGTGAAGGTATGCTCGGCTCCTACGAGCAGTACTTC.